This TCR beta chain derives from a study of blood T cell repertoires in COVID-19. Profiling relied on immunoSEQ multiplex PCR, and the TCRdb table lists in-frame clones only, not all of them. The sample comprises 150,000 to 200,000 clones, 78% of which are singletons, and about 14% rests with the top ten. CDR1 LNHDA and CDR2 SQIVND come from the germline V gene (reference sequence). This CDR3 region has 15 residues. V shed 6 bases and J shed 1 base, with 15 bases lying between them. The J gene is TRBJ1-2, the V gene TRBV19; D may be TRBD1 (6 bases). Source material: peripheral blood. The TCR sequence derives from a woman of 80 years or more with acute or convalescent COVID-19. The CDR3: CASRDYRAHNYGYTF. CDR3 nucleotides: TGTGCCAGTAGGGATTACAGGGCCCATAACTATGGCTACACCTTC. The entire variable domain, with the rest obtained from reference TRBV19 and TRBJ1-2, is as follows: DGGITQSPKYLFRKEGQNVTLSCEQNLNHDAMYWYRQDPGQGLRLIYYSQIVNDFQKGDIAEGYSVSREKKESFPLTVTSAQKNPTAFYLCASRDYRAHNYGYTFGSGTRLTVV.